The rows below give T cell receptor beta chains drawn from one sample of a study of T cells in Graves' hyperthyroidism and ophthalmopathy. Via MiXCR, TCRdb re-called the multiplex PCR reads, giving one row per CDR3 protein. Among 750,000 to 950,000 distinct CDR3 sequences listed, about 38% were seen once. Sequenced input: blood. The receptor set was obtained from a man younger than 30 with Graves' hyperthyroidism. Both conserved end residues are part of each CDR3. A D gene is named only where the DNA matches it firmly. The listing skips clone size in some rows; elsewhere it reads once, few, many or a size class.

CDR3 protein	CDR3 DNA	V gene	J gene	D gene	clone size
CATSGPGQGDGETQYF	TGTGCCACCAGTGGTCCCGGACAGGGGGATGGAGAGACCCAGTACTTC	TRBV24-1	TRBJ2-5	TRBD1	few
CASSASPQGNRMNTEAFF	TGTGCCAGCAGCGCTAGTCCTCAGGGGAACCGAATGAACACTGAAGCTTTCTTT	TRBV9	TRBJ1-1	NA	NA
CASSPGTVSEKLFF	TGTGCCAGCAGCCCAGGGACAGTGAGTGAAAAACTGTTTTTT	TRBV7-8	TRBJ1-4	TRBD1	NA
CSARVNSYNQPQHF	TGCAGTGCTAGAGTAAATTCTTACAATCAGCCCCAGCATTTT	TRBV20-1	TRBJ1-5	NA	NA
CASSVVEGGTGELFF	TGTGCCAGCAGCGTAGTTGAGGGTGGCACCGGGGAGCTGTTTTTT	TRBV9	TRBJ2-2	NA	few
CASLSRGGSGELYF	TGTGCCAGCCTCAGCCGGGGAGGGTCCGGGGAGCTGTACTTC	TRBV2	TRBJ2-7	TRBD2	NA
CASSPQRAGVGETQYF	TGTGCCAGCAGCCCTCAGAGGGCGGGGGTAGGGGAGACCCAGTACTTC	TRBV7-8	TRBJ2-5	TRBD2	NA
CASSDRETLPQHF	TGTGCCAGCAGTGACAGGGAAACTTTGCCCCAGCATTTT	TRBV2	TRBJ1-5	NA	NA
CASSESGRLYF	TGCGCCAGCAGTGAATCGGGACGGCTGTACTTC	TRBV10-2	TRBJ2-7	NA	NA
CASSFTNYEQYF	TGTGCCAGCAGCTTCACCAACTACGAGCAGTACTTC	TRBV7-9	TRBJ2-7	NA	many
CASSQFHRDGQPQHF	TGTGCCAGCAGCCAATTCCACAGGGACGGGCAGCCCCAGCATTTT	TRBV7-9	TRBJ1-5	NA	NA
CASSQGSGRNNEQYF	TGCGCCAGCAGCCAAGGTAGCGGGAGAAACAACGAGCAGTACTTC	TRBV4-1	TRBJ2-7	TRBD2	NA
CASSFQGDGYTF	TGCGCCAGCAGCTTTCAGGGGGATGGCTACACCTTC	TRBV5-1	TRBJ1-2	TRBD1	many
CSATRLDSAQPQHF	TGCAGCGCCACGCGACTCGACTCAGCTCAGCCCCAGCATTTT	TRBV29-1	TRBJ1-5	NA	NA
CASRYSQGLNQPQHF	TGTGCCAGCAGATACTCACAGGGACTGAATCAGCCCCAGCATTTT	TRBV12-3/TRBV12-4	TRBJ1-5	NA	few
CASSAEGPRRNTGELFF	TGTGCCAGCAGTGCCGAGGGGCCCAGACGGAACACCGGGGAGCTGTTTTTT	TRBV25-1	TRBJ2-2	NA	NA
CASSLGSGGYSPLHF	TGTGCCAGCAGCCTAGGATCAGGGGGCTATTCACCCCTCCACTTT	TRBV7-2	TRBJ1-6	TRBD1	many
CASSWTAPGIMNTEAFF	TGTGCCAGCAGTTGGACAGCTCCGGGGATTATGAACACTGAAGCTTTCTTT	TRBV12-3/TRBV12-4	TRBJ1-1	NA	NA
CASSQGGQVLNTEAFF	TGTGCCAGCAGCCAAGGGGGACAGGTCCTAAACACTGAAGCTTTCTTT	TRBV9	TRBJ1-1	TRBD1	NA
CASLGLTDEQYF	TGTGCCAGCCTGGGACTTACCGACGAGCAGTACTTC	TRBV28	TRBJ2-7	NA	NA